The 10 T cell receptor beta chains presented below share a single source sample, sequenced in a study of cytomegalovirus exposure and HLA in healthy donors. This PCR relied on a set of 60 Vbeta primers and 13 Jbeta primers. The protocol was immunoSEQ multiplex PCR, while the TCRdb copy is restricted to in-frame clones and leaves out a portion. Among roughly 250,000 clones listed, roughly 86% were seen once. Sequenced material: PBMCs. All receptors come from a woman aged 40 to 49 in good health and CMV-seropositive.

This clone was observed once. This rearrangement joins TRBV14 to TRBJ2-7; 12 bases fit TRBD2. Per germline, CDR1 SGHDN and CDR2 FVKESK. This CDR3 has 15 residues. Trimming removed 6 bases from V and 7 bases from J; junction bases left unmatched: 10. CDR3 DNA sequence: TGTGCCAGCAGTCTGAGTACTAGCGGGAGGATGGAGCAGTACTTC. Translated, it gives CASSLSTSGRMEQYF.

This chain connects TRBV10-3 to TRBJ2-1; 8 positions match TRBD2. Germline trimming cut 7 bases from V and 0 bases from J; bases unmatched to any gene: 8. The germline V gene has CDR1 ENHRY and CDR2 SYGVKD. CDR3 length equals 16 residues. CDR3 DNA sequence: TGTGCCATCACGGGAGGGCCTCAGGACTCCTACAATGAGCAGTTCTTC. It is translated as CAITGGPQDSYNEQFF.

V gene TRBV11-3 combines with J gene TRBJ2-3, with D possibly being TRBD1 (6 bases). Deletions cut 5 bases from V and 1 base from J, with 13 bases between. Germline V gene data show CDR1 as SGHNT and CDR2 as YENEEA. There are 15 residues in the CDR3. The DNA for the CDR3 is TGTGCCAGCAGCCCGAGCAGGGGACGCACAGATACGCAGTATTTT. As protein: CASSPSRGRTDTQYF.

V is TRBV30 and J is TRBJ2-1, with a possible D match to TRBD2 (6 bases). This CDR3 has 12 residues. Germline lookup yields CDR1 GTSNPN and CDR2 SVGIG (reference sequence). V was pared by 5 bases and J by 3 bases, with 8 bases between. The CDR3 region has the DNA TGTGCCTGGGGGGACTTCTACAATGAGCAGTTCTTC. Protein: CAWGDFYNEQFF.

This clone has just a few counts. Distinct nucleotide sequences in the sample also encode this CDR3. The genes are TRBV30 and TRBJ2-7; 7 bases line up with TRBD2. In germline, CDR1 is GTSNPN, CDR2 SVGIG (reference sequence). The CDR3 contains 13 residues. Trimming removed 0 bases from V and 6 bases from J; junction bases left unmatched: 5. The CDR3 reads CAWSVLREGEQYF. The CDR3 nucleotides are TGTGCCTGGAGTGTACTCAGGGAGGGCGAGCAGTACTTC.

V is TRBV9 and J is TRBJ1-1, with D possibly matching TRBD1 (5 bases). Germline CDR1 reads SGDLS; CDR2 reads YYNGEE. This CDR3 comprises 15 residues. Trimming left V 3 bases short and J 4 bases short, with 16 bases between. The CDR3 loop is CASSGGGTISTEAFF. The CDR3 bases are TGTGCCAGCAGCGGGGGGGGGACGATAAGCACTGAAGCTTTCTTT.

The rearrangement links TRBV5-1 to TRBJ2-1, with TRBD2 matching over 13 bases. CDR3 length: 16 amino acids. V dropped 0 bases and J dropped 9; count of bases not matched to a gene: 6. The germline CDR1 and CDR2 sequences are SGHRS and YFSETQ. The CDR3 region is CASSLAFTSGRGEQFF. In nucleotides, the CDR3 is TGCGCCAGCAGCTTGGCCTTTACTAGCGGGAGGGGTGAGCAGTTCTTC.

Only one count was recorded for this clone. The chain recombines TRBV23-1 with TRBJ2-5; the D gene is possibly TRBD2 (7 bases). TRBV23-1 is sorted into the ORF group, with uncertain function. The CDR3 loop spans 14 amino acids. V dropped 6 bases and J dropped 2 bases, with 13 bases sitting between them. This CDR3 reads CASRSSGQQETQYF. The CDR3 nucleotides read TGCGCCAGCAGATCTAGCGGACAGCAAGAGACCCAGTACTTC.

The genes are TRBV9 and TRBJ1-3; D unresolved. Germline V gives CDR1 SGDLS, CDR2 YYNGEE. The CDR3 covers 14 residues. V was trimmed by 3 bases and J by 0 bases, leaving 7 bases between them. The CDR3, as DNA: TGTGCCAGCAGCGCCTCAGACTCTGGAAACACCATATATTTT. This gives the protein CASSASDSGNTIYF.

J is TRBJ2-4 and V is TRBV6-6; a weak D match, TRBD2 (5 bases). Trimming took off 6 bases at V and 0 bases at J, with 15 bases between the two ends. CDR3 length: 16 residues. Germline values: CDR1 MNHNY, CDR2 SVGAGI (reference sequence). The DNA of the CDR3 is TGTGCCAGCAGAGGAGGTGACACCCTAGCCAAAAACATTCAGTACTTC. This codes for CASRGGDTLAKNIQYF.